This T cell receptor beta chain was sequenced during a study of human T cells and chemical hapten exposure. Time point given: patch test 1, 2 weeks after DPC sensitization. The treatment was: therapeutic diphenylcyclopropenone sensitization with weekly scalp DPC. Germline values: CDR1 MNHEY, CDR2 SMNVEV (reference sequence). This CDR3 has 15 residues. V was clipped by 6 bases and J by 4 bases; unmatched bases: 11. Via MiXCR, TCRdb re-called the RACE reads, giving one row per CDR3 protein. The sample lists 79,000 or so distinct CDR3 sequences; 10% were seen once. The chain combines TRBV27 with TRBJ1-2; 7 positions match TRBD1. The sample here was whole blood, taken in connection with sensitization to the hapten diphenylcyclopropenone (DPC). The clonotype was recovered from a woman aged 45-60 years with alopecia areata. Some clones in this sample may be carry-over from other donors' samples. The CDR3 loop reads CASRKMDRTFYGYTF. The CDR3 nucleotides read TGTGCCAGCAGAAAAATGGACAGGACCTTCTATGGCTACACCTTC.